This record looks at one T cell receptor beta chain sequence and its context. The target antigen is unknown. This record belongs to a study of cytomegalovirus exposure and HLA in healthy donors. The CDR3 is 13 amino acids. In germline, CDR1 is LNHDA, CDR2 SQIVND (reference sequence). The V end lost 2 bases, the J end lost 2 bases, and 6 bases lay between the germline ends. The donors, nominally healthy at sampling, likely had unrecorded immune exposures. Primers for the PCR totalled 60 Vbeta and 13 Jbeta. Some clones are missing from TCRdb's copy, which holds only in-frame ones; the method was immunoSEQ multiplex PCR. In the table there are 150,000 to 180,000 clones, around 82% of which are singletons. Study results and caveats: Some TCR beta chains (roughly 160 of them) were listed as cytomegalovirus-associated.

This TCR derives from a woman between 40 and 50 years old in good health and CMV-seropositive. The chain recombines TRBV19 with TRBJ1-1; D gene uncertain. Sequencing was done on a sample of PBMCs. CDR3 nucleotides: TGTGCCAGTAGTATAAACAGAAACACTGAAGCTTTCTTT. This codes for CASSINRNTEAFF.